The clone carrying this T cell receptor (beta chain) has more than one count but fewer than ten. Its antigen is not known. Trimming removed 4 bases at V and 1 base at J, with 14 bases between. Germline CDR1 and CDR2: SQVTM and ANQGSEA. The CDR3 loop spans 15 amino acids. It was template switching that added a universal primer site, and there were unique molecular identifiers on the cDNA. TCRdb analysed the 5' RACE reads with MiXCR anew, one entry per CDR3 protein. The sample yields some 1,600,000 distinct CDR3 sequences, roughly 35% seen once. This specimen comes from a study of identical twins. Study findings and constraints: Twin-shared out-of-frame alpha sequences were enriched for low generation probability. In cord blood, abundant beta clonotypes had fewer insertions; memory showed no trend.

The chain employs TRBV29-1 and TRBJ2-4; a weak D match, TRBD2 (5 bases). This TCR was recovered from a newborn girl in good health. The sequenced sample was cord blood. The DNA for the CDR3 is TGCAGCGTTGTACCCCTTGAGGGCGCCAAAAACATTCAGTACTTC. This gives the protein CSVVPLEGAKNIQYF.